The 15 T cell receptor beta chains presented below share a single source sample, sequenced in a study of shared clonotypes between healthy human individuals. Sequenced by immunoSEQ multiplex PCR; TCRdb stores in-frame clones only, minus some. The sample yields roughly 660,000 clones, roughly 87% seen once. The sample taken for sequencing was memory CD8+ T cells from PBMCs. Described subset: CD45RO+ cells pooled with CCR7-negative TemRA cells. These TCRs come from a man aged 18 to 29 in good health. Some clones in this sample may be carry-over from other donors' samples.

The CDR3 coding sequence is TGTGCCAGCAGCTCGGATCCAGGGGCCGCCTTCGCCGGGGAGCTGTTTTTT. Translating it yields CASSSDPGAAFAGELFF. The chain employs TRBV7-3 and TRBJ2-2; TRBD1 is a possible D gene (6 bases). V was cut by 4 bases and J by 6 bases, with 21 bases left in between. This CDR3 region has 17 residues. Germline loops: CDR1 SGHTA, CDR2 FQGTGA. The full variable domain, rest sourced from reference TRBV7-3 and TRBJ2-2, is GAGVSQTPSNKVTEKGKYVELRCDPISGHTALYWYRQSLGQGPEFLIYFQGTGAADDSGLPNDRFFAVRPEGSVSTLKIQRTERGDSAVYLCASSSDPGAAFAGELFFGEGSRLTVL.

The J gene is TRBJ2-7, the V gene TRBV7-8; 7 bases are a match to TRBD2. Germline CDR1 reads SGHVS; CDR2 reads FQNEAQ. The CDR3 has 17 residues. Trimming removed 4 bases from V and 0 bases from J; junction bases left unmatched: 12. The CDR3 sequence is CASSSLGPGGPSYEQYF. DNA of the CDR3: TGTGCCAGCAGCTCTCTGGGTCCGGGAGGCCCCTCCTACGAGCAGTACTTC.

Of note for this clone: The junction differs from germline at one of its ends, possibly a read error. The CDR3 sequence: CASSARGLGAYGYTF. CDR3 nucleotides: TGTGCCAGCAGCGCCCGGGGGCTCGGGGCCTATGGCTACACCTTC. The chain is built from TRBV4-1 and TRBJ1-2, with D perhaps matching TRBD1 (6 bases). The CDR3 has 15 residues. Germline V CDR1 and CDR2: MGHRA, YSYEKL.

CDR3 in amino acids: CASSFSGAEPQHF. CDR3 nucleotides: TGTGCCAGCAGCTTTTCGGGAGCAGAGCCCCAGCATTTT. The V gene is TRBV13, the J gene TRBJ1-5; no reliable D call. This CDR3 contains 13 residues. Trimming cost V 3 bases and J 8 bases, with 11 bases left between them. Germline assignment: CDR1 PRHDT and CDR2 FYEKMQ (reference sequence).

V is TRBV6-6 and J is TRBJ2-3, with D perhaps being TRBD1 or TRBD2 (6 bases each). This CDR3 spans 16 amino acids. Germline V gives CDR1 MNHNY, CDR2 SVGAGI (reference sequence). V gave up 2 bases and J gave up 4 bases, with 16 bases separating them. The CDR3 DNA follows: TGTGCCAGCAGTTACCCTGAAAGAGGGGGGCCAGATACGCAGTATTTT. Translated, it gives CASSYPERGGPDTQYF.

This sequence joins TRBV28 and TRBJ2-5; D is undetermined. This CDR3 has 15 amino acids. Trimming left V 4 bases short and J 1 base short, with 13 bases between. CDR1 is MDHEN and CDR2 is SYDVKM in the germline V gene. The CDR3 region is CASSSKGRLQETQYF. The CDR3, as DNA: TGTGCCAGCAGTTCAAAGGGTCGCCTCCAAGAGACCCAGTACTTC.

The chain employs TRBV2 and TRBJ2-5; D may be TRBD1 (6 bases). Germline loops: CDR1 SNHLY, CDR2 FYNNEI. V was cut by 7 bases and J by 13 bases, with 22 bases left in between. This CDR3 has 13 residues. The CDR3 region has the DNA TGTGCCAGCAACCGCGACCAGACAGGTTTTATGTACTTC. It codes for CASNRDQTGFMYF. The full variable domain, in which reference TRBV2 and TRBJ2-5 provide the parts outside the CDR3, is EPEVTQTPSHQVTQMGQEVILRCVPISNHLYFYWYRQILGQKVEFLVSFYNNEISEKSEIFDDQFSVERPDGSNFTLKIRSTKLEDSAMYFCASNRDQTGFMYFGPGTRLLVL.

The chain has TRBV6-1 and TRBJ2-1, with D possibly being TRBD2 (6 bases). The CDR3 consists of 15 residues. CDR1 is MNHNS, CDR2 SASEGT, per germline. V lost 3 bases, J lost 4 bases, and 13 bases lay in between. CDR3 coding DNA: TGTGCCAGCAGTGACTCGAGGACTACATACAATGAGCAGTTCTTC. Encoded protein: CASSDSRTTYNEQFF.

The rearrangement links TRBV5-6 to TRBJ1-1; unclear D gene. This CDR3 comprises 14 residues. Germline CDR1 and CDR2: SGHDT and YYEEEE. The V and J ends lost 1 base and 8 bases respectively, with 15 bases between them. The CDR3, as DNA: TGTGCCAGCAGCTTGATACTGGCTCAGACGGAAGCTTTCTTT. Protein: CASSLILAQTEAFF. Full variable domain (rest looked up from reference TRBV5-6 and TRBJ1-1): DAGVTQSPTHLIKTRGQQVTLRCSPKSGHDTVSWYQQALGQGPQFIFQYYEEEERQRGNFPDRFSGHQFPNYSSELNVNALLLGDSALYLCASSLILAQTEAFFGQGTRLTVV.

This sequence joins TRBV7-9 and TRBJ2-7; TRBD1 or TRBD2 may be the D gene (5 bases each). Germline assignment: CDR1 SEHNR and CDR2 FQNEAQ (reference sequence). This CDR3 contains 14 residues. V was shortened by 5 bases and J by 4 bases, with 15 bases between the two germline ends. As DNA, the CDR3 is TGTGCCAGCAGCCAACCGGGGCCAGGGTACGAGCAGTACTTC. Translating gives CASSQPGPGYEQYF.

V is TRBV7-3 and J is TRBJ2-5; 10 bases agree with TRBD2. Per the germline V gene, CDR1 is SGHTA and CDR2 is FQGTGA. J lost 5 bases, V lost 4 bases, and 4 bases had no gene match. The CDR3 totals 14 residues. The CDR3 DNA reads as TGTGCCAGCAGCTCGGGACTAGCGTTGGAGACCCAGTACTTC. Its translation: CASSSGLALETQYF.

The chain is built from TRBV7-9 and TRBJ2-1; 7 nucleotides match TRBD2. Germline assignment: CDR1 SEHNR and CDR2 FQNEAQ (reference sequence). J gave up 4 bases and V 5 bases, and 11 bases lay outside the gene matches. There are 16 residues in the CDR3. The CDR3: CASSPPGRDGYNEQFF. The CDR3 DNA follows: TGTGCCAGCAGCCCTCCGGGGAGGGATGGGTACAATGAGCAGTTCTTC.

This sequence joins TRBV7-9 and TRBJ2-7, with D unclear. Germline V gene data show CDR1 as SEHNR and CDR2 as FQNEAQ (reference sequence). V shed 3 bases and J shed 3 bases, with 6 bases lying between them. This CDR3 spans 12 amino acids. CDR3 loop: CASSFTLYEQYF. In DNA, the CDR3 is TGTGCCAGCAGCTTTACGCTCTACGAGCAGTACTTC.

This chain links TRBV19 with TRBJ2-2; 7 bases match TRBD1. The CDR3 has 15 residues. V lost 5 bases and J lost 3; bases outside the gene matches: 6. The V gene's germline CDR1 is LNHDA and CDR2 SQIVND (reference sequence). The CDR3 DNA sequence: TGTGCCAGTAGTCGAGACAGGGAAGACACCGGGGAGCTGTTTTTT. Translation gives CASSRDREDTGELFF.

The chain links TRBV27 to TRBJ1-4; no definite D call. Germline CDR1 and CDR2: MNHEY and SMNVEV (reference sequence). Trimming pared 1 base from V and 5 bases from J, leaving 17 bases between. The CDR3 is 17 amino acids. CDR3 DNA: TGTGCCAGCAGTTTATTCCCCTCACCAGCGCAGAATGAAAAACTGTTTTTT. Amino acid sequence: CASSLFPSPAQNEKLFF.